The 18 T cell receptor beta chains reported below all come from one sample, sequenced in a study of blood T cell repertoires in COVID-19. Sequenced by immunoSEQ multiplex PCR; TCRdb stores in-frame clones only, minus some. Counted here are under 150,000 clones, almost 80% occurring once; the ten biggest clones make up just under 3%. What was sequenced was PBMCs or T cells enriched from blood (not recorded which). These receptors came from a woman aged 45 to 65 who had recovered from COVID-19.

This chain connects TRBV19 to TRBJ2-7; no clear D gene. This CDR3 comprises 14 residues. CDR1 and CDR2 from the germline V gene are LNHDA and SQIVND (reference sequence). Trimming took 1 base from V and 2 from J, leaving 9 bases between them. DNA of the CDR3: TGTGCCAGTAGTATAGTTAGCAGAACCTACGAGCAGTACTTC. This codes for CASSIVSRTYEQYF. Full variable domain (rest looked up from reference TRBV19 and TRBJ2-7): DGGITQSPKYLFRKEGQNVTLSCEQNLNHDAMYWYRQDPGQGLRLIYYSQIVNDFQKGDIAEGYSVSREKKESFPLTVTSAQKNPTAFYLCASSIVSRTYEQYFGPGTRLTVT.

The gene calls are TRBV3-1 (or the pseudogene TRBV3-2) and TRBJ2-7; TRBD2 matches at 7 bases. Germline V gene data show CDR1 as LGHDT and CDR2 as YNNKEL (reference sequence). This CDR3 region has 14 residues. Germline trimming cut 4 bases from V and 0 bases from J; bases unmatched to any gene: 3. The CDR3, as DNA: TGTGCCAGCAGCCCGAGACTAGCCTCCTACGAGCAGTACTTC. Amino acid sequence: CASSPRLASYEQYF.

The CDR3 coding sequence is TGTGCCACCAGTGACCCGTTATACTACGAGCAGTACTTC. Protein sequence: CATSDPLYYEQYF. This sequence joins TRBV24-1 and TRBJ2-7, with D uncertain. There are 13 residues in the CDR3. Trimming stripped 4 bases from V and 3 bases from J, with 9 bases between. In germline, CDR1 is KGHDR, CDR2 SFDVKD.

CDR3 nucleotides: TGTGCCAGTAGCTATCAGGACAGGGTACTTTATGGCTACACCTTC. This translates into CASSYQDRVLYGYTF. The V and J genes are TRBV19 and TRBJ1-2; 8 nucleotides line up with TRBD1. Germline CDR1 reads LNHDA; CDR2 reads SQIVND (reference sequence). The CDR3 extends over 15 amino acids. Losses at the gene ends were 6 bases for V and 5 bases for J; bases not matched to a gene: 11.

This chain links TRBV6-6 with TRBJ1-1; 7 bases align to TRBD1. Germline V lookup: CDR1 MNHNY, CDR2 SVGAGI (reference sequence). The ends lost 8 bases at V and 1 base at J; junction bases unmatched: 4. This CDR3 region has 13 residues. CDR3 bases: TGTGCCAGCGATCGACAGGGGAACACTGAAGCTTTCTTT. Translated, it gives CASDRQGNTEAFF.

CDR3 DNA: TGTGCCAGCAGGACGGAAGCAGGATATAATTCACCCCTCCACTTT. Residues: CASRTEAGYNSPLHF. This rearrangement joins TRBV2 to TRBJ1-6; D call uncertain. In germline, CDR1 is SNHLY, CDR2 FYNNEI. Trimming left V 6 bases short and J 4 bases short, with 13 bases between. This CDR3 has 15 amino acids.

V is TRBV9 and J is TRBJ2-1, with 9 bases identical to TRBD2. Germline loops: CDR1 SGDLS, CDR2 YYNGEE. Trimming removed 3 bases from V and 3 bases from J; junction bases left unmatched: 7. This CDR3 is built from 16 residues. The chain's CDR3 is CASSATGTSIYNEQFF. The CDR3 DNA follows: TGTGCCAGCAGCGCTACCGGGACTAGCATCTACAATGAGCAGTTCTTC.

V gene TRBV7-3 combines with J gene TRBJ2-7; 8 nucleotides match TRBD1. The CDR3 contains 14 residues. The ends lost 3 bases at V and 2 bases at J; junction bases unmatched: 3. Germline-derived CDR1 and CDR2 are SGHTA and FQGTGA. CDR3 sequence: CASSFGTGPYEQYF. The CDR3 bases are TGTGCCAGCAGCTTTGGGACAGGCCCCTACGAGCAGTACTTC.

V is TRBV9 and J is TRBJ1-4; tentatively, D is TRBD1 (5 bases). Germline CDR1 is SGDLS and CDR2 is YYNGEE. This CDR3 is built from 15 residues. Trimming took off 0 bases at V and 5 bases at J, with 11 bases between the two ends. As DNA, the CDR3 is TGTGCCAGCAGCGTAGGTGGCAGGGCGAATGAAAAACTGTTTTTT. This gives the protein CASSVGGRANEKLFF.

The rearrangement joins TRBV30 to TRBJ2-7; TRBD1 aligns across 9 bases. The CDR3 sequence is 14 residues long. CDR1 is GTSNPN and CDR2 is SVGIG in the germline V gene (reference sequence). J gave up 4 bases and V 1 base, and 5 bases lay outside the gene matches. The DNA of the CDR3 is TGTGCCTGGAGTGCTCGGGACAGGGTTTACGAGCAGTACTTC. Translated, it gives CAWSARDRVYEQYF.

The chain has TRBV4-1 and TRBJ2-1; TRBD1 matches at 7 bases. Losses at the gene ends were 0 bases for V and 7 bases for J; bases not matched to a gene: 9. This CDR3 comprises 16 residues. The germline V gene encodes CDR1 MGHRA and CDR2 YSYEKL. CDR3 protein: CASSQDDQQGWNEQFF. In DNA form, the CDR3 reads TGCGCCAGCAGCCAAGATGATCAACAGGGGTGGAATGAGCAGTTCTTC.

V is TRBV5-7 and J is TRBJ1-2; 7 nucleotides line up with TRBD1. TRBV5-7 is reported as an ORF; its role is uncertain. Trimming at V came to 4 bases and at J to 2 bases, leaving 8 bases not matched to a gene. The CDR3 spans 15 residues. Written as DNA, the CDR3 is TGTGCCAGCAGCCTTCAAGGGACAGCAAACTATGGCTACACCTTC. Residues: CASSLQGTANYGYTF.

This clone was seen more than once but under ten times. The V and J genes are TRBV7-2 and TRBJ2-7; 7 bases are shared with TRBD2. With V trimmed by 2 bases and J by 6 bases, 10 bases remained unmatched. The length of the CDR3 is 15 residues. Germline V gives CDR1 SGHTA, CDR2 FQGNSA. The chain's CDR3 is CASSLNLAGESEQYF. CDR3 bases: TGTGCCAGCAGCTTAAACCTGGCGGGAGAGTCCGAGCAGTACTTC. Full variable domain (missing parts from reference TRBV7-2 and TRBJ2-7): GAGVSQSPSNKVTEKGKDVELRCDPISGHTALYWYRQSLGQGLEFLIYFQGNSAPDKSGLPSDRFSAERTGGSVSTLTIQRTQQEDSAVYLCASSLNLAGESEQYFGPGTRLTVT.

The chain is built from TRBV3-1 (or the pseudogene TRBV3-2) and TRBJ2-5; D might be TRBD2 (5 bases). V lost 11 bases to trimming and J lost 0 bases, with 19 bases between them. This CDR3 comprises 15 residues. The germline CDR1 and CDR2 sequences are LGHDT and YNNKEL (reference sequence). CDR3: CASTRGRRYQETQYF. The CDR3 DNA sequence: TGTGCCTCCACGCGAGGGCGGAGGTACCAAGAGACCCAGTACTTC.

The chain carries TRBV11-2 and TRBJ1-2, with unresolved D. Germline assignment: CDR1 SGHAT and CDR2 FQNNGV. The V end was cut by 2 bases, the J end by 8 bases, with 15 bases between. The CDR3 is made up of 14 amino acids. The CDR3 DNA is TGTGCCAGCAGCTTAAGGTTGGCTGTCGGGGGCTACACCTTC. It is translated as CASSLRLAVGGYTF.

This chain uses TRBV11-3 with TRBJ2-3; 11 bases agree with TRBD2. CDR1 and CDR2 from the germline V gene are SGHNT and YENEEA. The CDR3 consists of 16 residues. V gave up 5 bases and J gave up 1 base; unmatched junction bases: 5. The CDR3 sequence: CASSQGTSGRTDTQYF. The CDR3 DNA is TGTGCCAGCAGCCAGGGGACTAGCGGTCGCACAGATACGCAGTATTTT.

V and J are TRBV28 and TRBJ2-1, with D possibly being TRBD2 (5 bases). CDR3 length equals 15 residues. CDR1 and CDR2 (germline): MDHEN, SYDVKM. V lost 5 bases and J 6 bases, leaving 17 bases between the germline ends. The CDR3 DNA reads TGTGCCAGCAGTCCCGGTGGGCTAGCTAGCAATGAGCAGTTCTTC. As protein: CASSPGGLASNEQFF.

The CDR3 DNA is TGCGCCAGCAGCTTGGGCAGGGGGAATCCCTACGAGCAGTACTTC. Translating gives CASSLGRGNPYEQYF. The chain links TRBV5-1 to TRBJ2-7, with 7 nucleotides matching TRBD1. This CDR3 region has 15 residues. Germline CDR1 is SGHRS and CDR2 is YFSETQ. V trimming: 0 bases; J trimming: 2 bases; junction bases outside the gene matches: 5. The whole variable domain, filled in from reference TRBV5-1 and TRBJ2-7, reads KAGVTQTPRYLIKTRGQQVTLSCSPISGHRSVSWYQQTPGQGLQFLFEYFSETQRNKGNFPGRFSGRQFSNSRSEMNVSTLELGDSALYLCASSLGRGNPYEQYFGPGTRLTVT.